Given below is one T cell receptor beta chain in context. An end of the junction differs from the germline gene, which may be a read error. The data were obtained in a study of blood T cells in healthy people across ages. The use of a sample-barcoded 5' primer and a J-beta primer mix characterized a second PCR of roughly 6 to 11 cycles. TCRdb called the 5' RACE reads again in MiXCR, with one record for every CDR3 protein. The sample lists around 800,000 distinct CDR3 sequences, less than 80% occurring once. Germline lookup yields CDR1 SGDLS and CDR2 YYNGEE. This CDR3 region has 16 residues. The V gene is TRBV9, the J gene TRBJ2-1, with 9 bases identical to TRBD2. This sequence was found in a man aged 25-45 years in good health. Sequences were obtained from blood. CDR3 region: CASSAGTSLSHNEQFF. The CDR3 DNA is TGTGCCAGCAGCGCCGGGACTAGCCTCTCCCACAATGAGCAGTTCTTC.